What follows are 2 T cell receptor beta chains derived from one specimen sequenced in a study of control samples from healthy donors and cancer patients. Assay: immunoSEQ multiplex PCR; the TCRdb copy retains only in-frame clones and omits some. This sample yields 90,000 to 100,000 clones, of which 79% are seen a single time; about 10% belongs to the top ten. Sequences were obtained from blood. The receptor set was obtained from a woman aged 30 to 39 in good health.

The chain joins TRBV5-5 to TRBJ1-6; D gene unclear. CDR3 length: 16 residues. V was clipped by 0 bases and J by 2 bases, with 9 bases between them. Per the germline V gene, CDR1 is SGHKS and CDR2 is YYEKEE (reference sequence). Written as DNA, the CDR3 is TGTGCCAGCAGCTTGGTGGGGAGCACCTATAATTCACCCCTCCACTTT. This translates into CASSLVGSTYNSPLHF.

This clone was recorded a few times. The chain carries TRBV29-1 and TRBJ1-2; no definite D call. Trimming removed 7 bases from V and 5 bases from J, with 11 bases in between. The CDR3 spans 11 residues. Germline V gene data show CDR1 as SQVTM and CDR2 as ANQGSEA. CDR3 in amino acids: CSAGRDYGYTF. CDR3 in DNA: TGCAGCGCTGGGAGGGATTATGGCTACACCTTC. The full variable domain, with the rest looked up from reference TRBV29-1 and TRBJ1-2, is SAVISQKPSRDICQRGTSLTIQCQVDSQVTMMFWYRQQPGQSLTLIATANQGSEATYESGFVIDKFPISRPNLTFSTLTVSNMSPEDSSIYLCSAGRDYGYTFGSGTRLTVV.